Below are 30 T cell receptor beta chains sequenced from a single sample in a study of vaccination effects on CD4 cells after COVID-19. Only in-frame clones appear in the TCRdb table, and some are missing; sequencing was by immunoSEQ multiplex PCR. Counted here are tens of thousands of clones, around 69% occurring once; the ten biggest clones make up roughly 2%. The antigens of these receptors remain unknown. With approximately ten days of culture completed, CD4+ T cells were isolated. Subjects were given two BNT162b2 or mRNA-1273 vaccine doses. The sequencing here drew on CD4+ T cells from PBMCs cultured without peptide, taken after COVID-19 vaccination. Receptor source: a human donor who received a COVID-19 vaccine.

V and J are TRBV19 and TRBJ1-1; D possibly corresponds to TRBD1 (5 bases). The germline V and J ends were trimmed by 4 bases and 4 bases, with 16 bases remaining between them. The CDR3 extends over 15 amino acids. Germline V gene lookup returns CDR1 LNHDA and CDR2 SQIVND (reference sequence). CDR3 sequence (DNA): TGTGCCAGTAGTAGCTGGAGAGGGGCAGGCACTGAAGCTTTCTTT. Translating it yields CASSSWRGAGTEAFF.

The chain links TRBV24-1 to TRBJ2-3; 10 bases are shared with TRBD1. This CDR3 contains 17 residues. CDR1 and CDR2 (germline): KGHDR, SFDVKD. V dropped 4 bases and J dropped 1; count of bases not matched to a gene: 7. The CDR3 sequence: CATSDRGTGERTDTQYF. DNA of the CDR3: TGTGCCACCAGTGACCGGGGGACAGGGGAGCGCACAGATACGCAGTATTTT.

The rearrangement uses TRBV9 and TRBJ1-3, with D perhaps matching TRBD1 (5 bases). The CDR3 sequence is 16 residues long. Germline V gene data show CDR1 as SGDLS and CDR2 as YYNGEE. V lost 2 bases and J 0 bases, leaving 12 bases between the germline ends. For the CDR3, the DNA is TGTGCCAGCAGCGTGGGACGAGCGAGCTCTGGAAACACCATATATTTT. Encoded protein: CASSVGRASSGNTIYF.

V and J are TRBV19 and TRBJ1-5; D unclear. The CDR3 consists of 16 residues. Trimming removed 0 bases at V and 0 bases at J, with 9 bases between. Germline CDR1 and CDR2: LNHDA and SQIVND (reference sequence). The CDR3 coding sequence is TGTGCCAGTAGTATAGAAGTGGGCAGTAGCAATCAGCCCCAGCATTTT. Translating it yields CASSIEVGSSNQPQHF. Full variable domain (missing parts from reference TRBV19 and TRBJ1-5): DGGITQSPKYLFRKEGQNVTLSCEQNLNHDAMYWYRQDPGQGLRLIYYSQIVNDFQKGDIAEGYSVSREKKESFPLTVTSAQKNPTAFYLCASSIEVGSSNQPQHFGDGTRLSIL.

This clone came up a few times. The CDR3 nucleotides are TGTGCCAGTAGTCTTCCAGGGGATATCAGTCAGCCCCAGCATTTT. Residues: CASSLPGDISQPQHF. The chain uses TRBV19 and TRBJ1-5; weak D call: TRBD1 (6 bases). The CDR3 length is 15 residues. Trimming pared 5 bases from V and 6 bases from J, leaving 17 bases between. Germline assignment: CDR1 LNHDA and CDR2 SQIVND (reference sequence).

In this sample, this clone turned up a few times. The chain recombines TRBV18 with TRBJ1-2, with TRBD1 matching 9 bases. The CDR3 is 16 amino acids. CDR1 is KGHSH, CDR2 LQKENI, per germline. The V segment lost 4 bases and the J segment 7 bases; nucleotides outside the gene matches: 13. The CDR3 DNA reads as TGTGCCAGCTCACTGGACAGGGGAGCGGTAATTGGTGGCTACACCTTC. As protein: CASSLDRGAVIGGYTF.

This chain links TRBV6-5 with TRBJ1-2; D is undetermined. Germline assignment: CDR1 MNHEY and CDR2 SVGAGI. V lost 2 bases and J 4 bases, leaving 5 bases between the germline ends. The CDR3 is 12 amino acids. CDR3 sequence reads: CASSYDGYGYTF. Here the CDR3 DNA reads TGTGCCAGCAGTTACGACGGCTATGGCTACACCTTC.

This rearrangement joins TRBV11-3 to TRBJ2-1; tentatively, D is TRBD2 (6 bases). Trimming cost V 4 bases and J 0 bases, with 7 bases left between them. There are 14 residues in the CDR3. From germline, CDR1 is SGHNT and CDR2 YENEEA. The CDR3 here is CASSSGGSYNEQFF. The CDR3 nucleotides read TGTGCCAGCAGCTCCGGGGGCTCCTACAATGAGCAGTTCTTC.

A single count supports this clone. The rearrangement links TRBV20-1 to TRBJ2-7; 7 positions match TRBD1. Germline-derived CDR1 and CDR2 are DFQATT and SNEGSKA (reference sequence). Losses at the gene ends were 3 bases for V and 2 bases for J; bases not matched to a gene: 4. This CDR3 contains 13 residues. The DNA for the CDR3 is TGCAGTGCTAGTGGACAGGAGACCTACGAGCAGTACGTC. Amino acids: CSASGQETYEQYV.

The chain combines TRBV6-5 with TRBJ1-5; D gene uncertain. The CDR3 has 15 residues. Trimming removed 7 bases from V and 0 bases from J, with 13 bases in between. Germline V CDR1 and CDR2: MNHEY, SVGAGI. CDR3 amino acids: CASTLGIYSNQPQHF. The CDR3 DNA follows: TGTGCCAGCACCCTAGGGATTTATAGCAATCAGCCCCAGCATTTT.

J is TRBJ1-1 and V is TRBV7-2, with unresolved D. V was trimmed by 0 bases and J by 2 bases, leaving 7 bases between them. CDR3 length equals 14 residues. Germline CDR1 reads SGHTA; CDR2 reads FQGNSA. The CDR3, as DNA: TGTGCCAGCAGCTTAGCGCAGGATAACACTGAAGCTTTCTTT. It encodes CASSLAQDNTEAFF.

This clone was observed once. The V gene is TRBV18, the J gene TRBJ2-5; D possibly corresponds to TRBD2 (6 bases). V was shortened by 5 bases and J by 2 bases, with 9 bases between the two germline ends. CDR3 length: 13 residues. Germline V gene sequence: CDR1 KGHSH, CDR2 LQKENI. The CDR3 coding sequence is TGTGCCAGCTCAGACGGACTACAAGAGACCCAGTACTTC. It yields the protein CASSDGLQETQYF.

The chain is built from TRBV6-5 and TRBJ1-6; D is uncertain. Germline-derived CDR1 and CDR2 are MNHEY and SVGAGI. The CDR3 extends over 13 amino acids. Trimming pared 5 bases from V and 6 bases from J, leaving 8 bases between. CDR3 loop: CASSLRGNSPLHF. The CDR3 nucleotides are TGTGCCAGCAGTCTCCGGGGTAATTCACCCCTCCACTTT.

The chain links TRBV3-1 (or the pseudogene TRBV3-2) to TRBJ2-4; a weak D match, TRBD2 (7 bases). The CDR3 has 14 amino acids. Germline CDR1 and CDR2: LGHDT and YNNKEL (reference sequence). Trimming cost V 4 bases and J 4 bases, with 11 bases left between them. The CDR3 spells CASSREGGKNIQYF. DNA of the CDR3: TGTGCCAGCAGCCGTGAGGGGGGGAAAAACATTCAGTACTTC.

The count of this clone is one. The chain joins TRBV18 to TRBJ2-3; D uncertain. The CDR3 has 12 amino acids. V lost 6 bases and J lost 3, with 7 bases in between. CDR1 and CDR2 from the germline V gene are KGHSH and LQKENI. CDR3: CASSAQTDTQYF. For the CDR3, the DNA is TGTGCCAGCTCGGCCCAAACAGATACGCAGTATTTT. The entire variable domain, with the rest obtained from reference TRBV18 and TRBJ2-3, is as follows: NAGVMQNPRHLVRRRGQEARLRCSPMKGHSHVYWYRQLPEEGLKFMVYLQKENIIDESGMPKERFSAEFPKEGPSILRIQQVVRGDSAAYFCASSAQTDTQYFGPGTRLTVL.

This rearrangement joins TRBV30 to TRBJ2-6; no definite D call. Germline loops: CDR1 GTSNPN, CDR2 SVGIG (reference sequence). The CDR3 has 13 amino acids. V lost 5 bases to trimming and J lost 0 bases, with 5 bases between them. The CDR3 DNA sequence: TGTGCCTGGGCGATCTCTGGGGCCAACGTCCTGACTTTC. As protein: CAWAISGANVLTF.

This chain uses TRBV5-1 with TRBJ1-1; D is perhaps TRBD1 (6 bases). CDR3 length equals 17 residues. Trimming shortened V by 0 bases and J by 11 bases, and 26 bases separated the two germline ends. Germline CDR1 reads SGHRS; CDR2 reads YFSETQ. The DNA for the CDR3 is TGCGCCAGCAGCTTGGCGCCGGGGGGCGATGGGGGTAGACATGCTTTCTTT. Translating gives CASSLAPGGDGGRHAFF.

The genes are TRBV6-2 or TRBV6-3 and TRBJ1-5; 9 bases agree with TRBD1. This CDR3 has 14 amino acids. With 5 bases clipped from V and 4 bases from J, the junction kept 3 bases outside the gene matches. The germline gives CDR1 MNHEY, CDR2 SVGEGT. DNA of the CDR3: TGTGCCAGCAGTCCCGGGACAGGGAATCAGCCCCAGCATTTT. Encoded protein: CASSPGTGNQPQHF.

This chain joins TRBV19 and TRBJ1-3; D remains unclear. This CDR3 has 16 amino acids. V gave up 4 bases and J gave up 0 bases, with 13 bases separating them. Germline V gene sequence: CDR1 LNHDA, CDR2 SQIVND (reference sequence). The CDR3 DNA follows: TGTGCCAGTAGTAAGGACGGAGGCCTCTCTGGAAACACCATATATTTT. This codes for CASSKDGGLSGNTIYF.

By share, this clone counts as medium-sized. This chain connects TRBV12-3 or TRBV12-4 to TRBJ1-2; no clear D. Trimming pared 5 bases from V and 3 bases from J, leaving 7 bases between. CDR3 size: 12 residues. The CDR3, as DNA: TGTGCCAGCAGTACAAACTACTATGGCTACACCTTC. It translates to CASSTNYYGYTF.

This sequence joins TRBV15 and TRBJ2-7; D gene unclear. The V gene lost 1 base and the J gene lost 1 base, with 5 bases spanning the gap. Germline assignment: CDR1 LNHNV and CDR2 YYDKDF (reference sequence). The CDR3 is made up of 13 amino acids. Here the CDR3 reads CATSRGMSYEQYV. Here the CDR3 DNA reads TGTGCCACCAGCAGAGGTATGTCCTACGAGCAGTACGTC.

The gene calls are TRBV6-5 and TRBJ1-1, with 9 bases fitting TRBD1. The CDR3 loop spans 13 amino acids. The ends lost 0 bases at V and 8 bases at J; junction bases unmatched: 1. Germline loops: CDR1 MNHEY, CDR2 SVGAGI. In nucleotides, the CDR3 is TGTGCCAGCAGTTACTCCGGGACAGGGGAAGCTTTCTTT. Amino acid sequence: CASSYSGTGEAFF.

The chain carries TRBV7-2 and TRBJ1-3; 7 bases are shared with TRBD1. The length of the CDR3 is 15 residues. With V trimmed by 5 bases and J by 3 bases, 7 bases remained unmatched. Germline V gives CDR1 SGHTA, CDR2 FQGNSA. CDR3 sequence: CASSPTGTVGNTIYF. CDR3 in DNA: TGTGCCAGCAGCCCAACCGGGACAGTTGGAAACACCATATATTTT.

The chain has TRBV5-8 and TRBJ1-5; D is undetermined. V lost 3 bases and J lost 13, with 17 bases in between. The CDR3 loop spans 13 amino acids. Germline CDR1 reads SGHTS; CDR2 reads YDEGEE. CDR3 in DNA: TGTGCCAGCAGCTCCCCCCCCAAACTGGGTCAGCATTTT. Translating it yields CASSSPPKLGQHF.

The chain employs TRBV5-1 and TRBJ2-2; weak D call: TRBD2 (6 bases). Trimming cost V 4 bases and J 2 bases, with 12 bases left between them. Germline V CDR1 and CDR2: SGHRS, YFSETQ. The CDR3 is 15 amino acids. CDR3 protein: CASSRRDPNTGELFF. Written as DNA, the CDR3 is TGCGCCAGCAGCCGGAGGGACCCAAACACCGGGGAGCTGTTTTTT.

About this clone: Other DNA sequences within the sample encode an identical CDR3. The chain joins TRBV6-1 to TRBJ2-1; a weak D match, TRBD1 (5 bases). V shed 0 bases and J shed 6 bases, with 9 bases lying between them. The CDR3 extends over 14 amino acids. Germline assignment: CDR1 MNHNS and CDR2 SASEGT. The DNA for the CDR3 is TGTGCCAGCAGTGAAGCGGGGCGAAGCAATGAGCAGTTCTTC. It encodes CASSEAGRSNEQFF.

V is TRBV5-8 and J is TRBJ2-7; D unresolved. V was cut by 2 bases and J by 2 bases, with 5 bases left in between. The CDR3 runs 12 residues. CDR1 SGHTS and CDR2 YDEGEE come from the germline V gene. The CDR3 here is CASSFRPYEQYV. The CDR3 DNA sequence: TGTGCCAGCAGCTTCAGGCCCTACGAGCAGTACGTC.

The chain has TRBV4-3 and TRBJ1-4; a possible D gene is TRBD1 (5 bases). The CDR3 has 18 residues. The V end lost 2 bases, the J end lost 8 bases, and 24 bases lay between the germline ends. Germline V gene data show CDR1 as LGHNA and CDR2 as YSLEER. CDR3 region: CASSQNQQTGTGYEKLFF. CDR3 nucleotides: TGCGCCAGCAGCCAAAATCAACAGACCGGGACTGGTTACGAAAAACTGTTTTTT.

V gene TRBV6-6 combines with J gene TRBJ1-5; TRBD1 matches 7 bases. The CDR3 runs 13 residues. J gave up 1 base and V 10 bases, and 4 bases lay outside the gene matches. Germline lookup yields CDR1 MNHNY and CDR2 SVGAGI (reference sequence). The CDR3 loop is CATTTGSNQPQHF. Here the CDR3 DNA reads TGTGCCACCACGACAGGGAGCAATCAGCCCCAGCATTTT.

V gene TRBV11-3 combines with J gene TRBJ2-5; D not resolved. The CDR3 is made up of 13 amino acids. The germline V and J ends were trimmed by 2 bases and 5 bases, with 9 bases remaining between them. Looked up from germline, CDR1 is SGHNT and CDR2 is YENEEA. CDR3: CASSLRERETQYF. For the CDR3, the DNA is TGTGCCAGCAGCTTAAGGGAAAGGGAGACCCAGTACTTC. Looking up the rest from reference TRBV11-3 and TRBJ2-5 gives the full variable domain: EAGVVQSPRYKIIEKKQPVAFWCNPISGHNTLYWYLQNLGQGPELLIRYENEEAVDDSQLPKDRFSAERLKGVDSTLKIQPAELGDSAVYLCASSLRERETQYFGPGTRLLVL.